This record looks at one T cell receptor (beta chain) sequence and its context. These data come from a study of cytotoxic CD8 clonotypes in ibrutinib-treated CLL. Using immunoSEQ multiplex PCR, the repertoire was profiled, and TCRdb retains in-frame clones only, with some absent. The table records 100,000 to 150,000 clones, 70% to 90% of them present only once. The CDR3 has 12 amino acids. Germline CDR1 and CDR2: SGHTA and FQGNSA. Trimming left V 5 bases short and J 2 bases short, with 6 bases between. The V gene is TRBV7-2, the J gene TRBJ1-1, with D uncertain. Source: PBMCs, taken after 24 months of ibrutinib treatment. This clonotype was obtained from a human donor with chronic lymphocytic leukemia. The CDR3: CASSLVNTEAFF. The CDR3 DNA follows: TGTGCCAGCAGCCTCGTCAACACTGAAGCTTTCTTT.